This T cell receptor (beta chain) emerged from a study of vaccination effects on CD4 cells after COVID-19. With regard to this clone: The target antigen is unknown.

Measured with immunoSEQ multiplex PCR; TCRdb has only the in-frame clones, and not every one. The data contain about 52,000 clones, approximately 79% of them singletons. Study-wide results and limits: There was only 1 of 255 vaccine-induced clones in healthy vaccinees that cross-reacted with common cold coronaviruses. In the late period after vaccination, infection- and vaccine-induced clones contracted markedly.

Sequencing followed a ViraFEST assay step that expanded antigen-specific CD4+ T cells with viral peptide pools. The culture ran for roughly ten days before CD4+ T cells were isolated. Previously uninfected by SARS-CoV-2, the vaccine recipients also showed negative nucleocapsid antibodies. PBMC cultures contained over 1.5 million cells per well, 10 IU/ml IL-2 and around 9.6 ug/ml peptides. IL-2 medium supplanted half the medium on days 3 and 7. The length of the CDR3 is 13 residues. Germline-derived CDR1 and CDR2 are SGHRS and YFSETQ. Trimming shortened V by 0 bases and J by 4 bases, and 7 bases separated the two germline ends.

The receptor's source is a human donor who received a COVID-19 vaccine. The sample was CD4+ T cells from PBMCs cultured with HCoV-OC43 spike peptides, taken before COVID-19 vaccination. The sample's subset: HCoV-OC43 spike overlapping peptide pool stimulation. The rearrangement uses TRBV5-1 and TRBJ2-5; D possibly uses TRBD1 or TRBD2 (5 bases each). The CDR3 protein is CASSLEGTETQYF. CDR3 DNA sequence: TGCGCCAGCAGCTTGGAAGGGACAGAGACCCAGTACTTC.